The 21 T cell receptor beta chains presented below share a single source sample, sequenced in a study of control samples from healthy donors and cancer patients. Sequenced by immunoSEQ multiplex PCR; TCRdb stores in-frame clones only, minus some. The sample consists of approximately 120,000 clones, around 87% of them appearing once. Sequenced material: blood. The receptors come from a man in his sixties in good health.

The count of this clone is one. This chain links TRBV4-1 with TRBJ1-2; the D gene is possibly TRBD1 (5 bases). CDR3 size: 17 residues. V lost 1 base and J lost 2, with 17 bases in between. Looked up from germline, CDR1 is MGHRA and CDR2 is YSYEKL. Written as DNA, the CDR3 is TGCGCCAGCAGCCAAGTATCAGACAGTATCTCGAACTATGGCTACACCTTC. Residues: CASSQVSDSISNYGYTF.

This chain connects TRBV5-1 to TRBJ1-3, with D unresolved. Trimming removed 0 bases from V and 0 bases from J, with 10 bases in between. This CDR3 is built from 16 residues. Germline CDR1 is SGHRS and CDR2 is YFSETQ. The CDR3 sequence is CASSLDGVDSGNTIYF. In DNA, the CDR3 is TGCGCCAGCAGCTTGGATGGCGTAGACTCTGGAAACACCATATATTTT.

V gene TRBV3-1 (or the pseudogene TRBV3-2) combines with J gene TRBJ1-2; weak D call: TRBD1 (5 bases). Germline assignment: CDR1 LGHDT and CDR2 YNNKEL (reference sequence). The CDR3 sequence is 13 residues long. The V end lost 1 base, the J end lost 4 bases, and 7 bases lay between the germline ends. The CDR3 region has the DNA TGTGCCAGCAGCCAAGGAAGGGGCTATGGCTACACCTTC. Residues: CASSQGRGYGYTF.

This CDR3 is CASSEPGQGAAGYTF. The CDR3 DNA follows: TGTGCCAGCAGTGAACCGGGACAGGGGGCTGCTGGCTACACCTTC. The chain employs TRBV6-1 and TRBJ1-2; 12 positions agree with TRBD1. The CDR3 has 15 amino acids. Per germline, CDR1 MNHNS and CDR2 SASEGT. J was trimmed by 7 bases and V by 2 bases; bases with no gene match: 5.

CDR3 coding DNA: TGTGCCAGCAGGGGGGACCGGGACTGGAACACTGAAGCTTTCTTT. Its protein is CASRGDRDWNTEAFF. The rearrangement joins TRBV28 to TRBJ1-1; weak D call: TRBD1 (5 bases). Per germline, CDR1 MDHEN and CDR2 SYDVKM. V gave up 6 bases and J gave up 1 base, with 15 bases separating them. The CDR3 sequence is 15 residues long.

V gene TRBV28 combines with J gene TRBJ1-5, with D possibly TRBD1 on 6 matching bases. V lost 6 bases to trimming and J lost 5 bases, with 14 bases between them. The CDR3 is 14 residues long. The germline gives CDR1 MDHEN, CDR2 SYDVKM. CDR3 region: CASRPHRVHQPQHF. The CDR3 region has the DNA TGTGCCAGCAGACCTCACAGGGTTCATCAGCCCCAGCATTTT.

This clone occurred once. This chain links TRBV5-4 with TRBJ1-1, with 9 bases aligning to TRBD1. Germline V gives CDR1 SGHNT, CDR2 YYREEE (reference sequence). J gave up 6 bases and V 3 bases, and 3 bases lay outside the gene matches. The CDR3 sequence is 13 residues long. CDR3 sequence (DNA): TGTGCCAGCAGCTGGACAGGGGATGCTGAAGCTTTCTTT. This gives the protein CASSWTGDAEAFF.

The chain recombines TRBV28 with TRBJ1-4; no definite D call. The CDR3 spans 12 residues. Germline CDR1 is MDHEN and CDR2 is SYDVKM. Trimming took off 2 bases at V and 7 bases at J, with 5 bases between the two ends. CDR3 sequence reads: CASSLPREKLFF. The CDR3 region has the DNA TGTGCCAGCAGTTTACCCCGTGAAAAACTGTTTTTT.

The chain recombines TRBV6-1 with TRBJ1-6; D is unclear. Trimming shortened V by 3 bases and J by 10 bases, and 10 bases separated the two germline ends. The CDR3 has 13 amino acids. Germline values: CDR1 MNHNS, CDR2 SASEGT. CDR3 DNA: TGTGCCAGCAGTGATGCAGCGGGATCACCCCTCCACTTT. Protein product: CASSDAAGSPLHF.

The V gene is TRBV5-5, the J gene TRBJ1-2, with 7 nucleotides matching TRBD1. This CDR3 region has 15 residues. Trimming took 3 bases from V and 0 from J; bases not matched to a gene: 5. CDR1 is SGHKS, CDR2 YYEKEE, per germline (reference sequence). The CDR3 bases are TGTGCCAGCAGCTGGCAGGGGGTCACTAACTATGGCTACACCTTC. This codes for CASSWQGVTNYGYTF.

This clone was observed once. The chain has TRBV27 and TRBJ2-6; 7 nucleotides agree with TRBD1. This CDR3 is built from 15 residues. Germline V gives CDR1 MNHEY, CDR2 SMNVEV (reference sequence). Unmatched junction bases numbered 6, after V lost 6 bases and J lost 4 bases. In nucleotides, the CDR3 is TGTGCCAGCAGGAAGGGGGCTTGGGGGGCCAACGTCCTGACTTTC. Residues: CASRKGAWGANVLTF.

This sequence joins TRBV9 and TRBJ2-3, with 11 bases lining up with TRBD2. CDR1 SGDLS and CDR2 YYNGEE come from the germline V gene. The V and J ends lost 1 base and 4 bases, in that order; junction bases with no gene match: 5. This CDR3 has 16 amino acids. The CDR3 loop is CASSVMTSGAADTQYF. DNA for the CDR3: TGTGCCAGCAGCGTAATGACTAGCGGGGCAGCAGATACGCAGTATTTT. The full variable domain, in which reference TRBV9 and TRBJ2-3 provide the parts outside the CDR3, is DSGVTQTPKHLITATGQRVTLRCSPRSGDLSVYWYQQSLDQGLQFLIQYYNGEERAKGNILERFSAQQFPDLHSELNLSSLELGDSALYFCASSVMTSGAADTQYFGPGTRLTVL.

This chain joins TRBV7-9 and TRBJ2-1; D is unclear. The CDR3 has 14 amino acids. Germline-derived CDR1 and CDR2 are SEHNR and FQNEAQ (reference sequence). Trimming pared 1 base from V and 5 bases from J, leaving 9 bases between. CDR3 DNA: TGTGCCAGCAGCTTAGTTGGGCAGGACAATGAGCAGTTCTTC. Translated: CASSLVGQDNEQFF.

This chain links TRBV21-1 with TRBJ2-4. TRBV21-1 is assigned pseudogene status. The CDR3 length is 14 residues. The CDR3 bases are TGTGCCAGCAGAAAAAAGGGCCGGAGTGACATTCAGTACTTC. This encodes CASRKKGRSDIQYF.

The chain links TRBV5-4 to TRBJ2-1, with 10 bases matching TRBD2. Germline CDR1 is SGHNT and CDR2 is YYREEE (reference sequence). The CDR3 is 18 amino acids. V shed 1 base and J 3 bases; nucleotides not matched to a gene: 10. The CDR3 spells CASSLSFTSGDNYNEQFF. DNA for the CDR3: TGTGCCAGCAGCTTGTCCTTTACTAGCGGGGATAACTACAATGAGCAGTTCTTC.

The chain uses TRBV7-2 and TRBJ1-2; D possibly corresponds to TRBD1 (5 bases). V was clipped by 3 bases and J by 8 bases, with 13 bases between them. The length of the CDR3 is 13 residues. Germline V gene data show CDR1 as SGHTA and CDR2 as FQGNSA. In DNA form, the CDR3 reads TGTGCCAGCAGCTTTCGGGTGAAGGGGGGCTACACCTTC. It translates to CASSFRVKGGYTF.

The rearrangement uses TRBV7-2 and TRBJ1-2; maybe TRBD1 (6 bases). The CDR3 totals 16 residues. The germline CDR1 and CDR2 sequences are SGHTA and FQGNSA. V lost 5 bases, J lost 2 bases, and 18 bases lay in between. The CDR3 spells CASSLVATTGNYGYTF. The CDR3, as DNA: TGTGCCAGCAGCCTAGTTGCGACAACAGGGAACTATGGCTACACCTTC.

The chain links TRBV5-6 to TRBJ1-1; 8 positions match TRBD1. This CDR3 is 13 amino acids long. The trim removed 4 bases at V and 10 bases at J, leaving 9 bases unmatched. Germline lookup yields CDR1 SGHDT and CDR2 YYEEEE. The CDR3 reads CASSDLYRGGAFF. For the CDR3, the DNA is TGTGCCAGCAGCGACTTATACAGGGGGGGAGCTTTCTTT.

V is TRBV6-5 and J is TRBJ1-2; unclear D gene. V was cut by 0 bases and J by 4 bases, with 6 bases left in between. Germline lookup yields CDR1 MNHEY and CDR2 SVGAGI. The CDR3 sequence is 13 residues long. The chain's CDR3 is CASSYSLTYGYTF. CDR3 sequence (DNA): TGTGCCAGCAGTTACTCCCTAACCTATGGCTACACCTTC.

J is TRBJ2-5 and V is TRBV18, with 10 bases that match TRBD2. Germline lookup yields CDR1 KGHSH and CDR2 LQKENI. The CDR3 sequence is 15 residues long. After removal of 1 base from V and 5 bases from J, the junction contained 4 bases not matched to a gene. The CDR3 sequence: CASSPLLAGVETQYF. DNA for the CDR3: TGTGCCAGCTCACCACTGCTAGCGGGGGTGGAGACCCAGTACTTC. The whole variable domain, remainder taken from reference TRBV18 and TRBJ2-5, is NAGVMQNPRHLVRRRGQEARLRCSPMKGHSHVYWYRQLPEEGLKFMVYLQKENIIDESGMPKERFSAEFPKEGPSILRIQQVVRGDSAAYFCASSPLLAGVETQYFGPGTRLLVL.

The chain links TRBV5-4 to TRBJ2-3, with 9 positions matching TRBD1. CDR3 length: 16 amino acids. Trimming at V came to 0 bases and at J to 8 bases, leaving 10 bases not matched to a gene. Germline V lookup: CDR1 SGHNT, CDR2 YYREEE (reference sequence). CDR3 region: CASSLGPGQGELTQYF. In nucleotides, the CDR3 is TGTGCCAGCAGCTTGGGGCCGGGACAGGGTGAGCTTACGCAGTATTTT.